A single sample is the source of the 13 T cell receptor beta chains below, sequenced in a study of T cell repertoires in cytomegalovirus infection. From the reads, TCRdb called clonotypes with MiXCR, one entry per CDR3 protein. The sample consists of roughly 570,000 distinct CDR3 sequences, roughly 43% of them appearing once. The antigens for these receptors are not known. The sample consisted of cultured PBMCs, taken from culture after CMV antigen stimulation. The origin of the receptors is a human donor in good health (CMV status not recorded). Some clones in this sample may be carry-over from other donors' samples.

The V gene is TRBV7-6, the J gene TRBJ2-1; 8 positions match TRBD2. CDR3 size: 14 residues. Germline CDR1 SGHVS, CDR2 FNYEAQ. The V and J ends lost 4 bases and 6 bases, in that order; junction bases with no gene match: 5. This chain's CDR3 is CASSSPAGGNEQFF. In nucleotides, the CDR3 is TGTGCCAGCAGCTCTCCGGCGGGGGGCAATGAGCAGTTCTTC.

This clonotype was seen a handful of times. The chain uses TRBV5-5 and TRBJ2-3; either TRBD1 or TRBD2 may supply D (5 bases each). Germline values: CDR1 SGHKS, CDR2 YYEKEE (reference sequence). The CDR3 length is 15 residues. V lost 4 bases to trimming and J lost 0 bases, with 12 bases between them. As DNA, the CDR3 is TGTGCCAGCAGCCCGAGGGACCCGAGCACAGATACGCAGTATTTT. This translates into CASSPRDPSTDTQYF.

This chain uses TRBV7-2 with TRBJ1-2, with D tentatively TRBD1 (5 bases). Germline V gene sequence: CDR1 SGHTA, CDR2 FQGNSA. The CDR3 length is 11 residues. Trimming took 8 bases from V and 3 from J, leaving 7 bases between them. The CDR3 sequence is CASRRDYGYTF. CDR3 bases: TGTGCCAGCCGCAGGGACTATGGCTACACCTTC. The entire variable domain, with the rest obtained from reference TRBV7-2 and TRBJ1-2, is as follows: GAGVSQSPSNKVTEKGKDVELRCDPISGHTALYWYRQSLGQGLEFLIYFQGNSAPDKSGLPSDRFSAERTGGSVSTLTIQRTQQEDSAVYLCASRRDYGYTFGSGTRLTVV.

The V gene is TRBV7-2, the J gene TRBJ2-3, with D perhaps TRBD1 (6 bases). The ends were cut back, 8 bases at V and 5 bases at J, with 14 bases in the middle. Germline V gene data show CDR1 as SGHTA and CDR2 as FQGNSA. This CDR3 spans 13 amino acids. The CDR3 loop reads CASGRQEKDTQYF. CDR3 bases: TGTGCCAGCGGCCGACAGGAGAAAGATACGCAGTATTTT. Based on the CDR3 plus reference TRBV7-2 and TRBJ2-3, the full variable domain is GAGVSQSPSNKVTEKGKDVELRCDPISGHTALYWYRQSLGQGLEFLIYFQGNSAPDKSGLPSDRFSAERTGGSVSTLTIQRTQQEDSAVYLCASGRQEKDTQYFGPGTRLTVL.

The sample holds a few counts of this clonotype. The chain couples TRBV12-3 or TRBV12-4 to TRBJ2-7; 8 nucleotides line up with TRBD1. This CDR3 is built from 13 residues. The trim removed 5 bases at V and 6 bases at J, leaving 6 bases unmatched. The CDR3, as DNA: TGTGCCAGCAGTCGACAGGGGTTGGGCGAGCAGTACTTC. Protein: CASSRQGLGEQYF.

The chain employs TRBV7-9 and TRBJ2-1, with TRBD2 as a possible D gene (6 bases). Germline lookup yields CDR1 SEHNR and CDR2 FQNEAQ (reference sequence). The germline V and J ends were trimmed by 5 bases and 5 bases, with 13 bases remaining between them. The CDR3 contains 14 residues. Here the CDR3 DNA reads TGTGCCAGCAGCACCTCTAGCGCCGACAATGAGCAGTTCTTC. It translates to CASSTSSADNEQFF.

This clonotype occurred a few times. The chain has TRBV7-2 and TRBJ2-7, with D unresolved. Germline V gives CDR1 SGHTA, CDR2 FQGNSA. The CDR3 is made up of 13 amino acids. V was shortened by 4 bases and J by 6 bases, with 13 bases between the two germline ends. CDR3 loop: CASSSRAWSEQYF. CDR3 nucleotides: TGTGCCAGCAGCTCTAGAGCTTGGAGCGAGCAGTACTTC.

At least ten counts were recorded for this clonotype. The chain couples TRBV7-2 to TRBJ1-1, with a possible D match to TRBD1 (6 bases). CDR1 is SGHTA, CDR2 FQGNSA, per germline. The CDR3 is 14 residues long. V was pared by 3 bases and J by 5 bases, with 13 bases between. DNA of the CDR3: TGTGCCAGCAGCTTGGTTGGGGGCGGAACTGAAGCTTTCTTT. This gives the protein CASSLVGGGTEAFF.

This clonotype was seen a handful of times. The chain links TRBV7-2 to TRBJ2-2; D tentatively fits TRBD1 or TRBD2 (5 bases each). The CDR3 loop spans 14 amino acids. CDR1 SGHTA and CDR2 FQGNSA come from the germline V gene. Trimming pared 0 bases from V and 8 bases from J, leaving 10 bases between. The CDR3 region is CASSLAPGRGELFF. In nucleotides, the CDR3 is TGTGCCAGCAGCTTAGCGCCGGGGCGAGGGGAGCTGTTTTTT.

The V gene is TRBV6-1, the J gene TRBJ2-2; D unresolved. Per germline, CDR1 MNHNS and CDR2 SASEGT. This CDR3 is built from 13 residues. V was shortened by 5 bases and J by 1 base, with 5 bases between the two germline ends. The CDR3 DNA reads as TGTGCCAGCAGTTCGGTGAACACCGGGGAGCTGTTTTTT. As protein: CASSSVNTGELFF.

The V and J genes are TRBV6-1 and TRBJ2-5; TRBD1 matches at 9 bases. The CDR3 runs to 15 residues. The trim removed 4 bases at V and 4 bases at J, leaving 7 bases unmatched. Germline CDR1 MNHNS, CDR2 SASEGT. The CDR3 region is CASSGRTGDAETQYF. The CDR3 nucleotides read TGTGCCAGCAGTGGACGGACAGGGGATGCAGAGACCCAGTACTTC.

This clonotype was observed a few times. The chain's CDR3 is CASSTIAGRQTQYF. In DNA, the CDR3 is TGTGCCAGCAGCACCATAGCGGGGAGGCAGACCCAGTACTTC. The genes are TRBV7-2 and TRBJ2-5, with TRBD2 matching 8 bases. Trimming at V came to 5 bases and at J to 6 bases, leaving 8 bases not matched to a gene. Germline CDR1 and CDR2: SGHTA and FQGNSA. This CDR3 is built from 14 residues. Full variable domain (outside the CDR3, taken from reference TRBV7-2 and TRBJ2-5): GAGVSQSPSNKVTEKGKDVELRCDPISGHTALYWYRQSLGQGLEFLIYFQGNSAPDKSGLPSDRFSAERTGGSVSTLTIQRTQQEDSAVYLCASSTIAGRQTQYFGPGTRLLVL.

Concerning this clonotype itself: A much larger clone lies a single base off, so this may be a read error. The rearrangement links TRBV7-2 to TRBJ2-7; 8 bases fit TRBD2. The V gene's germline CDR1 is SGHTA and CDR2 FQGNSA. The CDR3 totals 15 residues. The CDR3 region has the DNA TGTGCCAGCAGCACGGCGGGAGGCGCCTCCTACGAGCAGTCCTTC. It specifies CASSTAGGASYEQSF.